Sequencing of this TCR beta chain was carried out in a study of blood T cell repertoires in COVID-19. Whole-study context: Sources were T cells, B-cell-depleted T cells, or PBMCs; the material itself was cDNA or gDNA.

Germline V CDR1 and CDR2: LNHDA, SQIVND (reference sequence). CDR3 length: 12 residues. Trimming stripped 5 bases from V and 3 bases from J, with 8 bases between. Clones were read by immunoSEQ multiplex PCR, and TCRdb kept only the in-frame ones, dropping some. The sample records some 64,000 clones, under 85% being singletons. The sequence derives from a woman aged 80 or older with active or convalescent COVID-19. The V gene is TRBV19, the J gene TRBJ2-7; TRBD2 might be the D (5 bases). Sequenced: peripheral blood. DNA for the CDR3: TGTGCCAGTAGTCAGAGCGGCTACGAGCAGTACTTC. This encodes CASSQSGYEQYF.